Shown below are 29 T cell receptor beta chains from a single sample sequenced in a study of blood T cell repertoires in COVID-19. Sequenced by immunoSEQ multiplex PCR; TCRdb stores in-frame clones only, minus some. The sample yields under 250,000 clones, 82% seen once. Sequenced input: peripheral blood. Source of these receptors: a woman aged 18-29 years with acute or convalescent COVID-19.

CDR3 residues: CASSQEAGPRKGHNSPLHF. In nucleotides, the CDR3 is TGTGCCAGCAGCCAAGAAGCGGGACCGCGAAAGGGGCATAATTCACCCCTCCACTTT. The chain couples TRBV4-2 to TRBJ1-6, with a weak D call TRBD1 (5 bases). The germline V and J ends were trimmed by 0 bases and 5 bases, with 20 bases remaining between them. Germline assignment: CDR1 LGHNA and CDR2 YNFKEQ. The CDR3 contains 19 residues.

V is TRBV2 and J is TRBJ1-1, with D maybe TRBD1 (5 bases). V gave up 3 bases and J gave up 3 bases, with 8 bases separating them. Germline V CDR1 and CDR2: SNHLY, FYNNEI. The CDR3 is 13 amino acids. The CDR3 nucleotides are TGTGCCAGCAGTGATTCGGGGGACACTGAAGCTTTCTTT. Amino acid sequence: CASSDSGDTEAFF. The complete variable domain, with remaining parts taken from reference TRBV2 and TRBJ1-1, reads EPEVTQTPSHQVTQMGQEVILRCVPISNHLYFYWYRQILGQKVEFLVSFYNNEISEKSEIFDDQFSVERPDGSNFTLKIRSTKLEDSAMYFCASSDSGDTEAFFGQGTRLTVV.

The chain combines TRBV10-2 with TRBJ1-6, with no clear D. The germline V gene encodes CDR1 WSHSY and CDR2 SAAADI. Between the trimmed V and J ends, which lost 7 bases and 10 bases, there was a span of 14 bases. The CDR3 contains 13 residues. The CDR3 region has the DNA TGCGCCAGCAAGACCGGAGATGGGTCACCCCTCCACTTT. It encodes CASKTGDGSPLHF.

This clone showed up just a few times. The CDR3 DNA is TGTGCCAGCTCACCGGAAGGACAGACGTGGGACGAGCAGTACTTC. Translating gives CASSPEGQTWDEQYF. The chain employs TRBV18 and TRBJ2-7; the D gene is possibly TRBD1 (6 bases). Trimming removed 3 bases at V and 5 bases at J, with 17 bases between. This CDR3 has 15 residues. Germline assignment: CDR1 KGHSH and CDR2 LQKENI.

Here the CDR3 reads CASSLGVAGESYEQYF. CDR3 sequence (DNA): TGCGCCAGCAGCTTGGGGGTAGCGGGAGAATCCTACGAGCAGTACTTC. This chain uses TRBV5-1 with TRBJ2-7; 9 nucleotides align to TRBD2. This CDR3 contains 16 residues. V lost 0 bases, J lost 1 base, and 5 bases stayed unmatched. Per germline, CDR1 SGHRS and CDR2 YFSETQ.

This clone was counted a single time. The rearrangement uses TRBV6-2 or TRBV6-3 and TRBJ2-1, with D tentatively TRBD1 (5 bases). CDR1 and CDR2 (germline): MNHEY, SVGEGT. The CDR3 has 15 amino acids. V was shortened by 6 bases and J by 4 bases, with 16 bases between the two germline ends. The CDR3 sequence: CASSEEKQVYNEQFF. The DNA of the CDR3 is TGTGCCAGCAGCGAGGAAAAACAGGTTTACAATGAGCAGTTCTTC.

The chain is built from TRBV11-2 and TRBJ2-2, with unresolved D. The germline V gene has CDR1 SGHAT and CDR2 FQNNGV. The CDR3 covers 13 residues. V was trimmed by 5 bases and J by 6 bases, leaving 10 bases between them. The CDR3 loop reads CASSPPRAGELFF. In DNA form, the CDR3 reads TGTGCCAGCAGCCCGCCCCGGGCCGGGGAGCTGTTTTTT.

The chain carries TRBV25-1 and TRBJ2-5; TRBD1 matches at 8 bases. The germline gives CDR1 MGHDK, CDR2 SYGVNS. The CDR3 covers 15 residues. V shed 7 bases and J 5 bases; nucleotides not matched to a gene: 12. The CDR3 coding sequence is TGTGCCAGCACCCCCGACAGGGGAGTGGGGGAGACCCAGTACTTC. Its protein product is CASTPDRGVGETQYF.

V gene TRBV28 combines with J gene TRBJ2-3, with no clear D. Trimming cost V 3 bases and J 5 bases, with 12 bases left between them. The length of the CDR3 is 14 residues. CDR1 and CDR2 (germline): MDHEN, SYDVKM. This chain's CDR3 is CASSFSGVEDTQYF. The CDR3 DNA is TGTGCCAGCAGTTTTTCTGGTGTAGAAGATACGCAGTATTTT.

Here the CDR3 reads CASSYSNSGYTF. The CDR3 nucleotides read TGTGCCAGCAGTTACAGTAACAGTGGCTACACCTTC. The chain joins TRBV6-6 to TRBJ1-2; D ambiguous. The CDR3 extends over 12 amino acids. Germline values: CDR1 MNHNY, CDR2 SVGAGI (reference sequence). The V end was cut by 2 bases, the J end by 7 bases, with 8 bases between.

The rearrangement uses TRBV10-3 and TRBJ2-7, with D hard to call. This CDR3 has 13 residues. Germline loops: CDR1 ENHRY, CDR2 SYGVKD. V was pared by 0 bases and J by 3 bases, with 6 bases between. CDR3 sequence (DNA): TGTGCCATCAGTGAGTCTAACGGCTACGAGCAGTACTTC. Its protein product is CAISESNGYEQYF.

The CDR3 spells CATRTGNGYTF. CDR3 bases: TGTGCCACTCGGACCGGGAATGGCTACACCTTC. The rearrangement uses TRBV6-5 and TRBJ1-2; D is uncertain. Trimming left V 10 bases short and J 6 bases short, with 12 bases between. The length of the CDR3 is 11 residues. Germline V gene lookup returns CDR1 MNHEY and CDR2 SVGAGI.

CDR3 DNA sequence: TGTGCCAGCAGCTTAGACCTACTAGCGGGATCTACGCAGTATTTT. It yields the protein CASSLDLLAGSTQYF. The chain uses TRBV7-2 and TRBJ2-3, with TRBD2 identical over 10 bases. The CDR3 contains 15 residues. The germline V gene has CDR1 SGHTA and CDR2 FQGNSA. J gave up 8 bases and V 1 base, and 6 bases lay outside the gene matches. The full variable domain, its missing parts supplied by reference TRBV7-2 and TRBJ2-3, is GAGVSQSPSNKVTEKGKDVELRCDPISGHTALYWYRQSLGQGLEFLIYFQGNSAPDKSGLPSDRFSAERTGGSVSTLTIQRTQQEDSAVYLCASSLDLLAGSTQYFGPGTRLTVL.

V usage is TRBV6-5 and J usage is TRBJ1-2, with D unclear. The germline V and J ends were trimmed by 5 bases and 3 bases, with 13 bases remaining between them. The CDR3 has 14 amino acids. The germline V gene has CDR1 MNHEY and CDR2 SVGAGI. The CDR3 region has the DNA TGTGCCAGCAGTCGGGCCATGGGAGACTATGGCTACACCTTC. This encodes CASSRAMGDYGYTF.

The chain employs TRBV28 and TRBJ2-7; D unresolved. The CDR3 sequence is 11 residues long. The germline V gene has CDR1 MDHEN and CDR2 SYDVKM. The ends were cut back, 6 bases at V and 3 bases at J, with 6 bases in the middle. For the CDR3, the DNA is TGTGCCAGCAGCGCCAGCTACGAGCAGTACTTC. The encoded protein is CASSASYEQYF.

The V gene is TRBV6-1, the J gene TRBJ1-1; D call uncertain. Trimming removed 2 bases from V and 0 bases from J, with 10 bases in between. This CDR3 contains 15 residues. Germline V gene lookup returns CDR1 MNHNS and CDR2 SASEGT. CDR3 region: CASSEFGLVNTEAFF. CDR3 DNA: TGTGCCAGCAGTGAATTCGGCCTAGTGAACACTGAAGCTTTCTTT.

The chain combines TRBV19 with TRBJ2-2, with TRBD2 matching over 8 bases. The length of the CDR3 is 13 residues. V lost 7 bases to trimming and J lost 7 bases; unmatched junction nucleotides: 5. The germline V gene has CDR1 LNHDA and CDR2 SQIVND (reference sequence). The CDR3 loop reads CASMGLGHGELFF. The CDR3 DNA is TGTGCCAGTATGGGACTAGGACACGGGGAGCTGTTTTTT.

The V call is TRBV27, the J call TRBJ1-1; 8 bases align to TRBD1. The CDR3 is 13 residues long. V dropped 5 bases and J dropped 4; count of bases not matched to a gene: 3. Germline assignment: CDR1 MNHEY and CDR2 SMNVEV (reference sequence). CDR3 in amino acids: CASSRTGGTEAFF. The CDR3 nucleotides are TGTGCCAGCAGTCGCACAGGGGGCACTGAAGCTTTCTTT.

The gene calls are TRBV6-5 and TRBJ1-5; the D is unclear. Trimming took 2 bases from V and 1 from J, leaving 12 bases between them. Germline-derived CDR1 and CDR2 are MNHEY and SVGAGI. The CDR3 has 16 amino acids. The DNA for the CDR3 is TGTGCCAGCAGTTACGGCGGGCCGGGGAGCAATCAGCCCCAGCATTTT. Translating gives CASSYGGPGSNQPQHF.

The table lists this clone with a count of one. The CDR3 DNA reads as TGCAGCGTCCCACAGGGGAGCTCCTACAATGAGCAGTTCTTC. It translates to CSVPQGSSYNEQFF. The chain couples TRBV29-1 to TRBJ2-1; 7 bases align to TRBD1. The CDR3 contains 14 residues. Germline V gene data show CDR1 as SQVTM and CDR2 as ANQGSEA. Trimming took 6 bases from V and 0 from J; bases not matched to a gene: 5.

This chain joins TRBV6-2 or TRBV6-3 and TRBJ1-2; no clear D. The CDR3 spans 11 residues. The V end lost 2 bases, the J end lost 9 bases, and 7 bases lay between the germline ends. Germline-derived CDR1 and CDR2 are MNHEY and SVGEGT. In DNA, the CDR3 is TGTGCCAGCAGTTACGACACGAGCTACACCTTC. Its translation is CASSYDTSYTF.

J is TRBJ2-5 and V is TRBV13; D gene unclear. This CDR3 contains 14 residues. The V end was cut by 4 bases, the J end by 4 bases, with 13 bases between. Germline CDR1 is PRHDT and CDR2 is FYEKMQ (reference sequence). CDR3 bases: TGTGCCAGCAGCTCTGGGCCGGTAGGAGAGACCCAGTACTTC. Encoded protein: CASSSGPVGETQYF. The variable domain in full, with the rest retrieved from reference TRBV13 and TRBJ2-5, is AAGVIQSPRHLIKEKRETATLKCYPIPRHDTVYWYQQGPGQDPQFLISFYEKMQSDKGSIPDRFSAQQFSDYHSELNMSSLELGDSALYFCASSSGPVGETQYFGPGTRLLVL.

This chain uses TRBV19 with TRBJ2-1; 7 bases match TRBD2. Unmatched junction bases numbered 5, after V lost 5 bases and J lost 1 base. CDR3 length: 15 residues. Germline values: CDR1 LNHDA, CDR2 SQIVND (reference sequence). DNA for the CDR3: TGTGCCAGTAGTCTGTCGCGGGAGTCCTACAATGAGCAGTTCTTC. It specifies CASSLSRESYNEQFF. The whole variable domain, filled in from reference TRBV19 and TRBJ2-1, reads DGGITQSPKYLFRKEGQNVTLSCEQNLNHDAMYWYRQDPGQGLRLIYYSQIVNDFQKGDIAEGYSVSREKKESFPLTVTSAQKNPTAFYLCASSLSRESYNEQFFGPGTRLTVL.

The chain couples TRBV6-5 to TRBJ1-2; a possible D gene is TRBD1 (5 bases). V shed 6 bases and J shed 7 bases, with 18 bases lying between them. Germline V gives CDR1 MNHEY, CDR2 SVGAGI. The CDR3 runs to 14 residues. CDR3: CASSPFASGSGYTF. CDR3 nucleotides: TGTGCCAGCAGCCCATTCGCGTCAGGGTCTGGCTACACCTTC.

This clone has a handful of counts. V and J are TRBV19 and TRBJ2-7; 10 nucleotides align to TRBD2. The CDR3 has 15 amino acids. The germline V gene has CDR1 LNHDA and CDR2 SQIVND (reference sequence). With 3 bases clipped from V and 3 bases from J, the junction kept 5 bases outside the gene matches. The CDR3 region is CASSMGVAGGYEQYF. The CDR3 DNA is TGTGCCAGTAGTATGGGGGTAGCGGGAGGCTACGAGCAGTACTTC. Full variable domain (outside the CDR3, taken from reference TRBV19 and TRBJ2-7): DGGITQSPKYLFRKEGQNVTLSCEQNLNHDAMYWYRQDPGQGLRLIYYSQIVNDFQKGDIAEGYSVSREKKESFPLTVTSAQKNPTAFYLCASSMGVAGGYEQYFGPGTRLTVT.

The J gene is TRBJ1-2, the V gene TRBV6-1; D is possibly TRBD1 (6 bases). V dropped 2 bases and J dropped 6 bases, with 19 bases sitting between them. Germline assignment: CDR1 MNHNS and CDR2 SASEGT. This CDR3 region has 16 residues. The DNA of the CDR3 is TGTGCCAGCAGTGAATCCGATATCACAGGGTTTGATGGCTACACCTTC. Translating it yields CASSESDITGFDGYTF.

This sequence joins TRBV5-1 and TRBJ1-2, with unresolved D. This CDR3 is built from 13 residues. V dropped 4 bases and J dropped 2 bases, with 9 bases sitting between them. CDR1 is SGHRS, CDR2 YFSETQ, per germline. The CDR3 is CASSNSLNYGYTF. CDR3 DNA: TGCGCCAGCAGCAACAGCCTGAACTATGGCTACACCTTC.

The rearrangement links TRBV3-1 (or the pseudogene TRBV3-2) to TRBJ2-7; 12 bases agree with TRBD2. Germline V gene lookup returns CDR1 LGHDT and CDR2 YNNKEL (reference sequence). The CDR3 runs 16 residues. Trimming at V came to 4 bases and at J to 3 bases, leaving 7 bases not matched to a gene. CDR3 bases: TGTGCCAGCAGCCCCGGACTAGCGGGGACTAACTACGAGCAGTACTTC. Translated: CASSPGLAGTNYEQYF.

This chain joins TRBV9 and TRBJ2-1; tentative D call: TRBD1 (5 bases). The CDR3 is 16 amino acids. CDR1 and CDR2 (germline): SGDLS, YYNGEE. The V and J ends lost 0 bases and 1 base respectively, with 11 bases between them. The CDR3 sequence is CASSVGGAPSYNEQFF. The CDR3 DNA reads TGTGCCAGCAGCGTAGGGGGCGCGCCTTCCTACAATGAGCAGTTCTTC.